This T cell receptor beta chain was found in a study of cytomegalovirus exposure and HLA in healthy donors. 13 Jbeta primers and 60 Vbeta primers were used for the PCR. The assay was immunoSEQ multiplex PCR, and TCRdb's table has in-frame clones only and misses some. The table lists about 160,000 clones, roughly 80% of them singletons, with roughly 2% in the top ten. This clone was counted only a few times. The germline gives CDR1 SGHTA, CDR2 FQGNSA. Trimming took 4 bases from V and 4 from J, leaving 19 bases between them. The CDR3 is made up of 16 amino acids. The chain uses TRBV7-2 and TRBJ1-2; D may be TRBD1 (5 bases). This clonotype was sampled from a female donor in good health and CMV-seronegative. The sequenced sample was PBMCs. The CDR3 is CASSSLDRPEFYGYTF. Here the CDR3 DNA reads TGTGCCAGCAGCTCACTCGACAGACCAGAGTTCTATGGCTACACCTTC.